The rows below give T cell receptor beta chains drawn from one sample of a study of T cell responses to AZD1222 COVID-19 vaccine. Sequenced by immunoSEQ multiplex PCR; TCRdb stores in-frame clones only, minus some. The data show about 82,000 clones, 80% to 95% seen once. This material consisted of peripheral blood, taken 28 days after the second AZD1222 dose. Receptor source: an adult who received the AZD1222 COVID-19 vaccine. Each CDR3 is given with its conserved first and last residue. Each record gives: CDR3 DNA, CDR3 protein, CDR3 length, D gene, clone size, V gene, J gene. A D gene is named only where the DNA matches it firmly. Size is omitted from some rows. Given values are once, few, many or a class for expanded clones.

cdr3_nt: TGTGCCAGCAGCCCTTTGGGGGTGAGGGAGACCCAGTACTTC; cdr3_aa: CASSPLGVRETQYF; cdr3_length: 14; d_call: .; clone_size: .; v_call: TRBV7-2; j_call: TRBJ2-5
cdr3_nt: TGTGCCAGTAGTGAGGGGGCTCGCAATCAGCCCCAGCATTTT; cdr3_aa: CASSEGARNQPQHF; cdr3_length: 14; d_call: TRBD1; clone_size: few; v_call: TRBV19; j_call: TRBJ1-5
cdr3_nt: TGTGCCAGCACTTTTTCGCCTAGCGGCAACTACGAGCAGTACTTC; cdr3_aa: CASTFSPSGNYEQYF; cdr3_length: 15; d_call: TRBD2; clone_size: .; v_call: TRBV6-5; j_call: TRBJ2-7
cdr3_nt: TGTGCCAGCAGTGATATGTTCGCGGAGAGCTCCTACGAGCAGTACTTC; cdr3_aa: CASSDMFAESSYEQYF; cdr3_length: 16; d_call: .; clone_size: .; v_call: TRBV2; j_call: TRBJ2-7
cdr3_nt: TGTGCCAGAAGCTTCCTCGGGGCAGGGGGTTGTACTGAAGCTTTCTTT; cdr3_aa: CARSFLGAGGCTEAFF; cdr3_length: 16; d_call: TRBD1; clone_size: .; v_call: TRBV5-3; j_call: TRBJ1-1
cdr3_nt: TGTGCCAGCAGGCTAACAGGGAACACCGGGGAGCTGTTTTTT; cdr3_aa: CASRLTGNTGELFF; cdr3_length: 14; d_call: .; clone_size: .; v_call: TRBV6-4; j_call: TRBJ2-2
cdr3_nt: TGTGCCAGCAGCTTAGACTCGCGAAAACTGTTTTTT; cdr3_aa: CASSLDSRKLFF; cdr3_length: 12; d_call: .; clone_size: .; v_call: TRBV7-9; j_call: TRBJ1-4
cdr3_nt: TGTGCCAGTAGTATCGGTCCCAATTCCGTCACTGAAGCTTTCTTT; cdr3_aa: CASSIGPNSVTEAFF; cdr3_length: 15; d_call: .; clone_size: .; v_call: TRBV19; j_call: TRBJ1-1
cdr3_nt: TGTGCCTGGAGTGTAGGACTAGCGGGGGAAGATACGCAGTATTTT; cdr3_aa: CAWSVGLAGEDTQYF; cdr3_length: 15; d_call: TRBD2; clone_size: .; v_call: TRBV30; j_call: TRBJ2-3
cdr3_nt: TGTGCCAGCAGCTCGTGGACTAGCGGGGTTGTTGGAAATGAGCAGTTCTTC; cdr3_aa: CASSSWTSGVVGNEQFF; cdr3_length: 17; d_call: TRBD2; clone_size: .; v_call: TRBV7-9; j_call: TRBJ2-1
cdr3_nt: TGTGCCAGCAGAAGACTAGCGGGGGATAACACCGGGGAGCTGTTTTTT; cdr3_aa: CASRRLAGDNTGELFF; cdr3_length: 16; d_call: TRBD2; clone_size: .; v_call: TRBV7-7; j_call: TRBJ2-2
cdr3_nt: TGTGCCTGGACTCTGAAGGGTTGGGAGACCCAGTACTTC; cdr3_aa: CAWTLKGWETQYF; cdr3_length: 13; d_call: .; clone_size: .; v_call: TRBV30; j_call: TRBJ2-5
cdr3_nt: TGTGCCAGCAGTCCTCGGGGGTTGCGTTTCACCGGGGAGCTGTTTTTT; cdr3_aa: CASSPRGLRFTGELFF; cdr3_length: 16; d_call: .; clone_size: .; v_call: TRBV7-9; j_call: TRBJ2-2
cdr3_nt: TGTGCCACCAGCAGAGGACAGGGAAACTATGGCTACACCTTC; cdr3_aa: CATSRGQGNYGYTF; cdr3_length: 14; d_call: TRBD1; clone_size: .; v_call: TRBV15; j_call: TRBJ1-2
cdr3_nt: TGTGCCAGCAGCCCTAGCCCCCAGTCCGTTCTCCACTTT; cdr3_aa: CASSPSPQSVLHF; cdr3_length: 13; d_call: .; clone_size: few; v_call: TRBV7-8; j_call: TRBJ1-6
cdr3_nt: TGTGCCAGCAGCTCCCCCCGTGATAATTCACCCCTCCACTTT; cdr3_aa: CASSSPRDNSPLHF; cdr3_length: 14; d_call: .; clone_size: few; v_call: TRBV9; j_call: TRBJ1-6
cdr3_nt: TGCGCCAGCAGCCCTGTTCCTGGGGCCAACGTCCTGACTTTC; cdr3_aa: CASSPVPGANVLTF; cdr3_length: 14; d_call: .; clone_size: .; v_call: TRBV4-3; j_call: TRBJ2-6
cdr3_nt: TGTGCCAGCAGTGACCCCAGGGGCTGGAGTTCACCCCTCCACTTT; cdr3_aa: CASSDPRGWSSPLHF; cdr3_length: 15; d_call: .; clone_size: .; v_call: TRBV2; j_call: TRBJ1-6
cdr3_nt: TGTGCCAGCAGACAGCCGGGACAGGGGGCGCCAGGGGCCAACGTCCTGACTTTC; cdr3_aa: CASRQPGQGAPGANVLTF; cdr3_length: 18; d_call: TRBD1; clone_size: once; v_call: TRBV28; j_call: TRBJ2-6
cdr3_nt: TGTGCCTGGACCATGGGACAATACGAGCAGTACTTC; cdr3_aa: CAWTMGQYEQYF; cdr3_length: 12; d_call: .; clone_size: .; v_call: TRBV30; j_call: TRBJ2-7
cdr3_nt: TGTGCCACCAGTGATTCGGAGCGAGGCGGGGAGCTGTTTTTT; cdr3_aa: CATSDSERGGELFF; cdr3_length: 14; d_call: .; clone_size: .; v_call: TRBV24-1; j_call: TRBJ2-2
cdr3_nt: TGTGCCAGCAGTTTATCCGGACAGCTCTATGGCTACACCTTC; cdr3_aa: CASSLSGQLYGYTF; cdr3_length: 14; d_call: .; clone_size: .; v_call: TRBV6-5; j_call: TRBJ1-2
cdr3_nt: TGCAGCGCTCGACAGGGCAGCACTGAAGCTTTCTTT; cdr3_aa: CSARQGSTEAFF; cdr3_length: 12; d_call: TRBD1; clone_size: .; v_call: TRBV29-1; j_call: TRBJ1-1
cdr3_nt: TGTGCCAGCAGCTTAGACGGGAACCCCTACAATGAGCAGTTCTTC; cdr3_aa: CASSLDGNPYNEQFF; cdr3_length: 15; d_call: .; clone_size: .; v_call: TRBV7-3; j_call: TRBJ2-1
cdr3_nt: TGTGCCAGCAGCCAAATCCTGGGGGTTGAAAAACTGTTTTTT; cdr3_aa: CASSQILGVEKLFF; cdr3_length: 14; d_call: .; clone_size: .; v_call: TRBV28; j_call: TRBJ1-4
cdr3_nt: TGTGCCAGCAGTGGGGTAGAGACCCAGTACTTC; cdr3_aa: CASSGVETQYF; cdr3_length: 11; d_call: .; clone_size: .; v_call: TRBV2; j_call: TRBJ2-5
cdr3_nt: TGCGCCAGCAGCTCAGACAGGGCTAACTATGGCTACACCTTC; cdr3_aa: CASSSDRANYGYTF; cdr3_length: 14; d_call: TRBD1; clone_size: .; v_call: TRBV5-1; j_call: TRBJ1-2
cdr3_nt: TGTGCCAGCAGCCAAGGGGGGGGTTCGGTCTCACCCCTCCACTTT; cdr3_aa: CASSQGGGSVSPLHF; cdr3_length: 15; d_call: .; clone_size: .; v_call: TRBV2; j_call: TRBJ1-6
cdr3_nt: TGTGCCAGCAGCTTTGAAGTAGGGGGAAATGAGCAGTTCTTC; cdr3_aa: CASSFEVGGNEQFF; cdr3_length: 14; d_call: .; clone_size: .; v_call: TRBV5-6; j_call: TRBJ2-1
cdr3_nt: TGTGCCAGCAGATTCGGACTAGCGGGGACAGATACGCAGTATTTT; cdr3_aa: CASRFGLAGTDTQYF; cdr3_length: 15; d_call: TRBD2; clone_size: .; v_call: TRBV6-6; j_call: TRBJ2-3
cdr3_nt: TGTGCCTGGAGTCGGTTACAATGGGAGCAGTACTTC; cdr3_aa: CAWSRLQWEQYF; cdr3_length: 12; d_call: .; clone_size: .; v_call: TRBV30; j_call: TRBJ2-7
cdr3_nt: TGTGCCAGTAGTTCCCTCGGACAGGCACCGGATCAGCCCCAGCATTTT; cdr3_aa: CASSSLGQAPDQPQHF; cdr3_length: 16; d_call: TRBD1; clone_size: .; v_call: TRBV19; j_call: TRBJ1-5
cdr3_nt: TGTGCCAGCAGCCTCAAACAGGTGGAAAAGCAGTTCTTC; cdr3_aa: CASSLKQVEKQFF; cdr3_length: 13; d_call: .; clone_size: .; v_call: TRBV3-1/TRBV3-2; j_call: TRBJ2-1
cdr3_nt: TGTGCCAGTAGTATCCTTGGCAGCCCCAGACAGCAGTACTTC; cdr3_aa: CASSILGSPRQQYF; cdr3_length: 14; d_call: .; clone_size: .; v_call: TRBV19; j_call: TRBJ2-7
cdr3_nt: TGTGCCAGCAGTGAATATGACAGGGGGAATGGCTACACCTTC; cdr3_aa: CASSEYDRGNGYTF; cdr3_length: 14; d_call: TRBD1; clone_size: .; v_call: TRBV25-1; j_call: TRBJ1-2